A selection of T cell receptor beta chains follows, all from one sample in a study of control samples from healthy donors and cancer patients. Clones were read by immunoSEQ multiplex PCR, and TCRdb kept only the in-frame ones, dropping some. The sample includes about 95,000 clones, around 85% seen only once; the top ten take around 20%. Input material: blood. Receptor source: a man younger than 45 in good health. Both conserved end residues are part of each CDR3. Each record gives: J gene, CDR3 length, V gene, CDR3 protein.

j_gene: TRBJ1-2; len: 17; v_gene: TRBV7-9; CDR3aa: CASSLRAGIGPGYGYTF
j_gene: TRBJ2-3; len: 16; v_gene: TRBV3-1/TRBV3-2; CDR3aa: CASSQDLGSRADTQYF
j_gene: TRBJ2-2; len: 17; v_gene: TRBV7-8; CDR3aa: CASSLVRRGAVTGELFF
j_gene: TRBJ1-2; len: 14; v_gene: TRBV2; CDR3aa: CASSEEQGFYGYTF
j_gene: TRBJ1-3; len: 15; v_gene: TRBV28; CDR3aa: CASSASGLSGNTIYF
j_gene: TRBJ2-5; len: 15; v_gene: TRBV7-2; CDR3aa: CASSLVAGFQETQYF
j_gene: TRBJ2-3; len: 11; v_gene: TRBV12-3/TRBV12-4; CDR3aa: CASSFSDTQYF
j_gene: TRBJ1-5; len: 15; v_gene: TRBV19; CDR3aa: CASLDINLVDQPQHF
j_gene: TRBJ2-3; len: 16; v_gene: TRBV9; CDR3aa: CASSLITGGPIDTQYF
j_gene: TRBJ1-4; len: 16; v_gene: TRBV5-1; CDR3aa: CASSLEGSATNEKLFF
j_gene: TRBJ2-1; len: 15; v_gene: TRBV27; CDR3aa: CASSLWQGLGNEQFF
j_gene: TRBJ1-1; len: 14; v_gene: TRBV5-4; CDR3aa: CASSPGQGNTEAFF
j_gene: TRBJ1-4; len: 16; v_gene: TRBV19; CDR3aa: CASSIGRPGANEKLFF
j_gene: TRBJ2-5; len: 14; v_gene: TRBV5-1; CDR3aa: CASSSRTYQETQYF
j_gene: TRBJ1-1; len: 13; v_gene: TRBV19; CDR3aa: CASSIGRNTEAFF
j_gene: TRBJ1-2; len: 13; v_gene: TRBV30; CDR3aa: CAWKNKQGDGYTF
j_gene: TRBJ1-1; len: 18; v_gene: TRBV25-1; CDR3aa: CASSDNLGQGAYGTEAFF
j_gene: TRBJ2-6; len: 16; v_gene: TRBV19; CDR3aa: CASSIGGGGGANVLTF
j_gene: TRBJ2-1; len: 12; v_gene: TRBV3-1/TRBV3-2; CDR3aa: CASSFLYNEQFF
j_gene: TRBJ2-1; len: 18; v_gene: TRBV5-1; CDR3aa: CASSLASGGFSSYNEQFF
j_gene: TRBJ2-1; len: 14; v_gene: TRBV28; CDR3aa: CASSGQGARNEQFF
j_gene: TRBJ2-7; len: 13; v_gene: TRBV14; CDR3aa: CASSQGIGTGLYF
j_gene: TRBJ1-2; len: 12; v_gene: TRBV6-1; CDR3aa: CASRQGDYGYTF
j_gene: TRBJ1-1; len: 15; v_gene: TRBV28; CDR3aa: CAIRGTEPMNTEAFF
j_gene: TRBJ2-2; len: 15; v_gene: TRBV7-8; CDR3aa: CASSFSTGVAGELFF
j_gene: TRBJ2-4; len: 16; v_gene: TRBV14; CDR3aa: CASSQTTGLAKNIQYF
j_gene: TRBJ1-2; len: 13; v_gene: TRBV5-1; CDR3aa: CASSPGGNYGYTF
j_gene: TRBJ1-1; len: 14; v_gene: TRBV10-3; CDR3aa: CAISPRQPNTEAFF
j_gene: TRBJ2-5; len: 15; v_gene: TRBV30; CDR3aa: CAWSPTGQVQETQYF
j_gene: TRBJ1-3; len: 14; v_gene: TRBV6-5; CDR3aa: CASTKGLSGNTIYF
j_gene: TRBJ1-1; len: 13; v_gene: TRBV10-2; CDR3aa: CATTDRADTEAFF
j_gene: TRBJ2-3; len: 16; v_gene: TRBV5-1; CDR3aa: CASSQLTGAGTDTQYF